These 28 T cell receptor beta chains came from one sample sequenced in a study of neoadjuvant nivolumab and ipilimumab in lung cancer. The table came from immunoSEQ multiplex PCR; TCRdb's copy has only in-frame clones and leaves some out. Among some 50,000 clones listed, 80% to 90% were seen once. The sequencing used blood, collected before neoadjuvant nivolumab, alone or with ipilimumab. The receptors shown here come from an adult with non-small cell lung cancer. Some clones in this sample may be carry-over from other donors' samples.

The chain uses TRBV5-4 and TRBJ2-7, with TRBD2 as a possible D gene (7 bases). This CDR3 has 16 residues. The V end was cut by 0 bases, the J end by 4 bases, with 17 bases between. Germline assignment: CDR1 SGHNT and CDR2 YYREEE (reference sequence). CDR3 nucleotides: TGTGCCAGCAGCTTGGGGGGGGCGGCGGGAGTGTACGAGCAGTACTTC. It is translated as CASSLGGAAGVYEQYF.

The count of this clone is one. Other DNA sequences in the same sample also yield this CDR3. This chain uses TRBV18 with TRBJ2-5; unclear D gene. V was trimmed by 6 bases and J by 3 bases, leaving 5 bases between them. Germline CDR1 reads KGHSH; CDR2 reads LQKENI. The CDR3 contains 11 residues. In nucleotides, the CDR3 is TGTGCCAGCTCGCCTAAAGAGACCCAGTACTTC. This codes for CASSPKETQYF.

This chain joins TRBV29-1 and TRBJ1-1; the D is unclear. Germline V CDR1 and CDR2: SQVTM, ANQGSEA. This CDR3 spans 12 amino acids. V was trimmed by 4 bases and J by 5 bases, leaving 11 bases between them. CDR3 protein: CSVVPVGTEAFF. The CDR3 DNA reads TGCAGCGTTGTCCCGGTAGGGACTGAAGCTTTCTTT.

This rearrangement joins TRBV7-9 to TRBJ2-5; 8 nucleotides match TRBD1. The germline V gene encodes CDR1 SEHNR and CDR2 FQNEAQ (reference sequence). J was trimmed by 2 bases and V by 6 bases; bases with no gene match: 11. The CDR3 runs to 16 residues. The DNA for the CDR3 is TGTGCCAGCAGGGGGGAAAGGACAGGGTGGCAAGAGACCCAGTACTTC. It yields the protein CASRGERTGWQETQYF.

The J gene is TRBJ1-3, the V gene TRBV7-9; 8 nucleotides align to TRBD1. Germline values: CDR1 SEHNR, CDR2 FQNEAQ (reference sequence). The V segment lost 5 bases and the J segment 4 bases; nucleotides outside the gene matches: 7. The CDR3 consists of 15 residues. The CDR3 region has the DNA TGTGCCAGCAGCACCCTGACAGGGGCGGGAAACACCATATATTTT. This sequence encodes CASSTLTGAGNTIYF.

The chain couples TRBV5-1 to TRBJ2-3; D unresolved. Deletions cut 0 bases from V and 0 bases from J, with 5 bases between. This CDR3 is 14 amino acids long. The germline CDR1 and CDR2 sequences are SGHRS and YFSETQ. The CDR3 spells CASSLAGSTDTQYF. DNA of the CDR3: TGCGCCAGCAGCTTGGCCGGGAGCACAGATACGCAGTATTTT.

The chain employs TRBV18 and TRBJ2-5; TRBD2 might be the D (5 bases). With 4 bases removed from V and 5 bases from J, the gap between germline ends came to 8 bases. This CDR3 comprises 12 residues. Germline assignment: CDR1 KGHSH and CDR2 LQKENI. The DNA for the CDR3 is TGTGCCAGCTCACGGGAGTTGGAGACCCAGTACTTC. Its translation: CASSRELETQYF.

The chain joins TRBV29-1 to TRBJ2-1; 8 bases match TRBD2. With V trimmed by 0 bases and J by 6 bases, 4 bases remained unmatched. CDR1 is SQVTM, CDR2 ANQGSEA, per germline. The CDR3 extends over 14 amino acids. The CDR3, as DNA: TGCAGCGTTGAAGATGGACTAGCTGTCAATGAGCAGTTCTTC. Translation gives CSVEDGLAVNEQFF.

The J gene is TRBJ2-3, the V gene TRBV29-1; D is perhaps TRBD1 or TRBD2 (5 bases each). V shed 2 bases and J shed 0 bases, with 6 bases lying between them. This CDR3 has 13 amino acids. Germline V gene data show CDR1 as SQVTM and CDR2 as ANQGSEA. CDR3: CSVERDSTDTQYF. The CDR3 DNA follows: TGCAGCGTTGAACGGGACAGCACAGATACGCAGTATTTT.

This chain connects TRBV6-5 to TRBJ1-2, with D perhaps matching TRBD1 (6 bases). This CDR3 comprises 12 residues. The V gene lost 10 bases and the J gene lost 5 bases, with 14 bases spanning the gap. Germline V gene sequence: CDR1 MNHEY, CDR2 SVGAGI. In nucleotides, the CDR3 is TGTGCCACCGGGGGCGCTCAGTATGGCTACACCTTC. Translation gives CATGGAQYGYTF.

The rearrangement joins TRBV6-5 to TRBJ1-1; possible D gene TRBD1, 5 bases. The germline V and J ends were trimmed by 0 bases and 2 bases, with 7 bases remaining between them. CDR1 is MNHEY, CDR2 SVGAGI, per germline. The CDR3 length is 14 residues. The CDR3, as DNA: TGTGCCAGCAGTTACTCGGGACGTAACACTGAAGCTTTCTTT. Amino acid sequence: CASSYSGRNTEAFF.

CDR3 DNA sequence: TGTGCCACCAGCACCGGGGACAGGTTTTCCTACGAGCAGTACTTC. It translates to CATSTGDRFSYEQYF. The rearrangement uses TRBV15 and TRBJ2-7; 8 bases match TRBD1. CDR3 length: 15 residues. Germline loops: CDR1 LNHNV, CDR2 YYDKDF (reference sequence). The V segment lost 4 bases and the J segment 1 base; nucleotides outside the gene matches: 6.

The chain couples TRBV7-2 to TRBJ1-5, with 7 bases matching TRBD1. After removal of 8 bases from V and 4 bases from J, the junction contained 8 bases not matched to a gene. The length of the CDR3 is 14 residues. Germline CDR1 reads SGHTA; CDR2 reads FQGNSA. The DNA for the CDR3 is TGTGCCAGCCGACAGGGAGATAAGAATCAGCCCCAGCATTTT. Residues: CASRQGDKNQPQHF. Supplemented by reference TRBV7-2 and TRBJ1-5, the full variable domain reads GAGVSQSPSNKVTEKGKDVELRCDPISGHTALYWYRQSLGQGLEFLIYFQGNSAPDKSGLPSDRFSAERTGGSVSTLTIQRTQQEDSAVYLCASRQGDKNQPQHFGDGTRLSIL.

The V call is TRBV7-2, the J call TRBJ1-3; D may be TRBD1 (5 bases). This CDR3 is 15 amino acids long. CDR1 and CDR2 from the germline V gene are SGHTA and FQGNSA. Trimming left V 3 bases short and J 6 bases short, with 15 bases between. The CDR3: CASSLTPGSANTIYF. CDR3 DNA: TGTGCCAGCAGCTTGACCCCAGGGAGTGCAAACACCATATATTTT.

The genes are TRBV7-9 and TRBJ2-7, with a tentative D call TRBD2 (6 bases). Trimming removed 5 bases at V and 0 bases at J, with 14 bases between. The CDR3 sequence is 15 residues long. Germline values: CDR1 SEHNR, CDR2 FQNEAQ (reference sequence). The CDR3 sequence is CASSPSGTHSYEQYF. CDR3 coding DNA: TGTGCCAGCAGCCCCTCCGGGACTCACTCCTACGAGCAGTACTTC. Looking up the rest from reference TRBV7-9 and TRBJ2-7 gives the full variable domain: DTGVSQNPRHKITKRGQNVTFRCDPISEHNRLYWYRQTLGQGPEFLTYFQNEAQLEKSRLLSDRFSAERPKGSFSTLEIQRTEQGDSAMYLCASSPSGTHSYEQYFGPGTRLTVT.

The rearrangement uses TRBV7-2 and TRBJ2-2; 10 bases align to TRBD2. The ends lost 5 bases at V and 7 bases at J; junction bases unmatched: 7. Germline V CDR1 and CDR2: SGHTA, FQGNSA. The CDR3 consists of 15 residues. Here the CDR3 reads CASSLLAGVVGELFF. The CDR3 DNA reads TGTGCCAGCAGCCTTCTAGCGGGAGTTGTCGGGGAGCTGTTTTTT.

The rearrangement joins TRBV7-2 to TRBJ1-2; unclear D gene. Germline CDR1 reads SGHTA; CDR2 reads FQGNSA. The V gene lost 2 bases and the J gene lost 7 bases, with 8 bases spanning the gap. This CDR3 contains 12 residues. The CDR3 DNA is TGTGCCAGCAGCTTACAGGTCTTTGGCTACACCTTC. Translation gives CASSLQVFGYTF.

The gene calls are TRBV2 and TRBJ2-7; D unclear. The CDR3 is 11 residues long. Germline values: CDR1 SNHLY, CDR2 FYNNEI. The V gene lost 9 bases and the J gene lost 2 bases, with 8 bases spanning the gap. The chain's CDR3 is CASLSAYEQYF. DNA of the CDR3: TGTGCCAGTCTCAGTGCCTACGAGCAGTACTTC.

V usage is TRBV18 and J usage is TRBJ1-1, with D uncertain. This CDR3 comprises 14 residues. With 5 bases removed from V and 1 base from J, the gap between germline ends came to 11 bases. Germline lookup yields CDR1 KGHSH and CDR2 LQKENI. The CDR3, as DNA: TGTGCCAGCTCAGAATTCCGGGAGAACACTGAAGCTTTCTTT. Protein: CASSEFRENTEAFF.

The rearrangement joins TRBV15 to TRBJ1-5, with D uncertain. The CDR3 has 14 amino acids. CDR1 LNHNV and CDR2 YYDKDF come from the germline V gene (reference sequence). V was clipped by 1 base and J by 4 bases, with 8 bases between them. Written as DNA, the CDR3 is TGTGCCACCAGCAGAGGTAGATCTAATCAGCCCCAGCATTTT. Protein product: CATSRGRSNQPQHF.

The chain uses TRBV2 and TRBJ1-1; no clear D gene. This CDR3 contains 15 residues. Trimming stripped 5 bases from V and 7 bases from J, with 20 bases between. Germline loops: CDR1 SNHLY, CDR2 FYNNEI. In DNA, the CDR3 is TGTGCCAGCAGTCTTAGCCCCGGATCCACATATGAAGCTTTCTTT. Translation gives CASSLSPGSTYEAFF.

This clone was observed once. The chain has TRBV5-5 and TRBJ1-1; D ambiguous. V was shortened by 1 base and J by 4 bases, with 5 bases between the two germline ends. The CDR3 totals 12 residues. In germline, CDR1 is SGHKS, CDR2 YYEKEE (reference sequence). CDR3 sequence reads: CASSLPSTEAFF. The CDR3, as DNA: TGTGCCAGCAGCTTGCCGAGCACTGAAGCTTTCTTT.

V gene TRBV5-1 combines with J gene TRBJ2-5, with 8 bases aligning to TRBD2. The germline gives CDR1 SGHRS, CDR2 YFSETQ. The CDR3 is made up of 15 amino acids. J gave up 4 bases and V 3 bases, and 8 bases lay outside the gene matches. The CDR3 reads CASSSQAGDRETQYF. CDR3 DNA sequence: TGCGCCAGCAGCTCTCAAGCGGGAGATCGAGAGACCCAGTACTTC.

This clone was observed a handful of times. The CDR3 spells CASSLRSYSYEQYF. In DNA, the CDR3 is TGTGCCAGCAGTTTGCGATCGTACTCCTACGAGCAGTACTTC. V and J are TRBV27 and TRBJ2-7; D unclear. The germline gives CDR1 MNHEY, CDR2 SMNVEV (reference sequence). The CDR3 spans 14 residues. The V end lost 3 bases, the J end lost 0 bases, and 9 bases lay between the germline ends.

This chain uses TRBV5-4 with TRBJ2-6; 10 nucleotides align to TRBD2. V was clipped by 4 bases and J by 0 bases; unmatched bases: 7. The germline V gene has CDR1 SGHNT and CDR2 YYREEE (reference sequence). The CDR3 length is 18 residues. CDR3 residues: CASSPPGLASSGANVLTF. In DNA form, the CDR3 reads TGTGCCAGCAGCCCACCGGGACTAGCGAGCTCTGGGGCCAACGTCCTGACTTTC.

CDR3 protein: CASSLKTQAKNIQYF. The CDR3, as DNA: TGTGCCAGCAGCTTAAAAACGCAGGCCAAAAACATTCAGTACTTC. The chain is built from TRBV7-6 and TRBJ2-4; no clear D. In germline, CDR1 is SGHVS, CDR2 FNYEAQ. The CDR3 loop spans 15 amino acids. V was cut by 2 bases and J by 1 base, with 9 bases left in between.

Here the CDR3 DNA reads TGTGCCAGCTCACCACTCGGGCCAGGGGGCTCCTACAATGAGCAGTTCTTC. Its protein product is CASSPLGPGGSYNEQFF. The chain employs TRBV18 and TRBJ2-1, with 7 bases identical to TRBD1. The CDR3 has 17 amino acids. Germline V gives CDR1 KGHSH, CDR2 LQKENI. V trimming: 1 base; J trimming: 0 bases; junction bases outside the gene matches: 6.

DNA of the CDR3: TGTGCCAGCTCACCGGGGCACCAAGAGACCCAGTACTTC. This encodes CASSPGHQETQYF. The genes are TRBV18 and TRBJ2-5, with D possibly being TRBD1 (5 bases). This CDR3 has 13 residues. The V gene lost 3 bases and the J gene lost 0 bases, with 5 bases spanning the gap. Germline V gene lookup returns CDR1 KGHSH and CDR2 LQKENI.